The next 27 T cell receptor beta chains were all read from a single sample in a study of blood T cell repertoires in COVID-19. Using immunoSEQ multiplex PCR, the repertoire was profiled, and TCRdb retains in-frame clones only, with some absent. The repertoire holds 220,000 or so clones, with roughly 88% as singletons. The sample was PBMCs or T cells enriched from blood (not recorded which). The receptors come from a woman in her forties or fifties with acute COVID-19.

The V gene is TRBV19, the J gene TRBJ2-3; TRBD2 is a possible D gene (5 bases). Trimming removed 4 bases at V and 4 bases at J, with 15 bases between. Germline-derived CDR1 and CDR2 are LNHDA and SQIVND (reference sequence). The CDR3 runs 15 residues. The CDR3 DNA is TGTGCCAGTAGTAGTAACGGTCTTAGCGCAGATACGCAGTATTTT. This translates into CASSSNGLSADTQYF.

CDR3 nucleotide sequence: TGTGCCAGCAGTTTTTCAGGGTCTGATGAGACCCAGTACTTC. Protein sequence: CASSFSGSDETQYF. The chain uses TRBV28 and TRBJ2-5, with D possibly TRBD1 on 5 matching bases. The CDR3 runs 14 residues. V lost 3 bases to trimming and J lost 5 bases, with 13 bases between them. Germline assignment: CDR1 MDHEN and CDR2 SYDVKM.

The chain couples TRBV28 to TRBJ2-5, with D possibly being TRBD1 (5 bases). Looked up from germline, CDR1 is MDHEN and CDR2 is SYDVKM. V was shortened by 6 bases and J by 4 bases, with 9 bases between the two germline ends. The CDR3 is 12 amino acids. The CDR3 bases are TGTGCCAGCAGGTCAGGGCGAGAGACCCAGTACTTC. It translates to CASRSGRETQYF.

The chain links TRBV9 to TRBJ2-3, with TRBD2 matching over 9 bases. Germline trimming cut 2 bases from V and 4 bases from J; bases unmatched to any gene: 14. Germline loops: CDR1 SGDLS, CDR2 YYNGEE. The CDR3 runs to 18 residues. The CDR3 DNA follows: TGTGCCAGCAGCGTTAAATCTCGTAGCGGGAGTACGGCAGATACGCAGTATTTT. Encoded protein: CASSVKSRSGSTADTQYF.

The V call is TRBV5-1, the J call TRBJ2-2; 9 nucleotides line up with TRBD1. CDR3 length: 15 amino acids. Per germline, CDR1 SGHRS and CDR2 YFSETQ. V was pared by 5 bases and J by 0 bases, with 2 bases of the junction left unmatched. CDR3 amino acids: CASRQGAANTGELFF. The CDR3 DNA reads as TGCGCCAGCAGACAGGGGGCAGCGAACACCGGGGAGCTGTTTTTT.

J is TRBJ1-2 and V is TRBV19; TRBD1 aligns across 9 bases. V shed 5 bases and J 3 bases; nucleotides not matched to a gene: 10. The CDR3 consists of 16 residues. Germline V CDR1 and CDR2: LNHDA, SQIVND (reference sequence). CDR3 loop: CASSPPDRGLYYGYTF. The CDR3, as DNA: TGTGCCAGTAGTCCCCCGGACAGGGGACTTTACTATGGCTACACCTTC.

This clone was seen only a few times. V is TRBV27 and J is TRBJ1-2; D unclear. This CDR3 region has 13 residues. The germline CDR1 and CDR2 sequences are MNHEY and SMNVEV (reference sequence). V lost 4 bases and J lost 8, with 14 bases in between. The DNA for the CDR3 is TGTGCCAGCAGTTCATCCCCTATCGAGGGCTACACCTTC. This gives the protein CASSSSPIEGYTF.

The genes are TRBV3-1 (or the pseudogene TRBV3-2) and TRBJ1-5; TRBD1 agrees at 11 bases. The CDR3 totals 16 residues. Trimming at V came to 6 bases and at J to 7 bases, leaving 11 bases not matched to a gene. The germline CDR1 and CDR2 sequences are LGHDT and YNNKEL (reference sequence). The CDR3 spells CASSPGQGVLSQPQHF. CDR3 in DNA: TGTGCCAGCAGTCCGGGACAGGGGGTCTTGAGCCAGCCCCAGCATTTT.

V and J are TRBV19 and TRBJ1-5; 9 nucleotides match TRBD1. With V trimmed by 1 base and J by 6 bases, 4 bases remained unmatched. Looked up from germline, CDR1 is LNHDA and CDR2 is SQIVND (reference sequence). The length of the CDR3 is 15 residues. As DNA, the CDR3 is TGTGCCAGTAGTATAGGTACAGGGGGCTCTCAGCCCCAGCATTTT. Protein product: CASSIGTGGSQPQHF.

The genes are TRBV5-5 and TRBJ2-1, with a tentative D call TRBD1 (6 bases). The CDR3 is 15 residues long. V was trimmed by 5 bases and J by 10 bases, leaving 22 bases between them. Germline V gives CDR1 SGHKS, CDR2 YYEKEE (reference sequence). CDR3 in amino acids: CASRRDTRLESEQFF. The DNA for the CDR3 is TGTGCCAGCAGGAGGGACACCCGGTTAGAGTCAGAGCAGTTCTTC.

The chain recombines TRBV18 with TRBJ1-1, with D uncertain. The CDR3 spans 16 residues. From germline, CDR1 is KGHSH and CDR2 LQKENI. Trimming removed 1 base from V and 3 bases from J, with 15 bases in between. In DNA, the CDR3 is TGTGCCAGCTCACCACGGGCAGGTGTGGGTGACACTGAAGCTTTCTTT. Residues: CASSPRAGVGDTEAFF.

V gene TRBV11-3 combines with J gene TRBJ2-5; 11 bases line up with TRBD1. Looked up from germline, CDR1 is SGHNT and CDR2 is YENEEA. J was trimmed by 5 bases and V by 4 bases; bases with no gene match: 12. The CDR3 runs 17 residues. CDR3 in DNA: TGTGCCAGCAGCTCCCGGACCAGGACAGGGGGCGCGGAGACCCAGTACTTC. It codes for CASSSRTRTGGAETQYF.

This chain's CDR3 is CASSSHRSSYEQYF. The CDR3 DNA reads TGTGCCAGCAGTTCGCACAGGAGCTCCTACGAGCAGTACTTC. The V gene is TRBV27, the J gene TRBJ2-7; the D gene is possibly TRBD1 (5 bases). The germline V and J ends were trimmed by 4 bases and 0 bases, with 10 bases remaining between them. The CDR3 runs to 14 residues. From germline, CDR1 is MNHEY and CDR2 SMNVEV (reference sequence).

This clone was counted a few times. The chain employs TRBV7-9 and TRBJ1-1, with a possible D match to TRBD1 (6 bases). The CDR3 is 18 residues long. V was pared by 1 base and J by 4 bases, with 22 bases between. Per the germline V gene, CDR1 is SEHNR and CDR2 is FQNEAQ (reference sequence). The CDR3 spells CASSLGSSGGRSLTEAFF. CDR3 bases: TGTGCCAGCAGCTTAGGCTCCTCCGGGGGGCGGTCTCTCACTGAAGCTTTCTTT.

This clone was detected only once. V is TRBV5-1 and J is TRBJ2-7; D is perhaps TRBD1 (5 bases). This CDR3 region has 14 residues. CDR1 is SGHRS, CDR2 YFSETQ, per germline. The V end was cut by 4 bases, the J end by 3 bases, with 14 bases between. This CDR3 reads CASSPRGSYYEQYF. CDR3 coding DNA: TGCGCCAGCAGCCCTAGGGGTAGTTACTACGAGCAGTACTTC.

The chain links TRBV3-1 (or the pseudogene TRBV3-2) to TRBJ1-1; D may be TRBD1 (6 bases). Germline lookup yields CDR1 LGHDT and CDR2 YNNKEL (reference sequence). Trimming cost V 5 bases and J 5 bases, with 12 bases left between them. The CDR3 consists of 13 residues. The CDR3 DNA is TGTGCCAGCAGCTCACAGGGATCGACTGAAGCTTTCTTT. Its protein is CASSSQGSTEAFF.

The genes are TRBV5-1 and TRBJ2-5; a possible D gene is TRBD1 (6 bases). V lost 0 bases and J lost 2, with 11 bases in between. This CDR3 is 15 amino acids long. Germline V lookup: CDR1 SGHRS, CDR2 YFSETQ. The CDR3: CASSLDGTLQETQYF. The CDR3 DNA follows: TGCGCCAGCAGCTTGGACGGGACACTTCAAGAGACCCAGTACTTC. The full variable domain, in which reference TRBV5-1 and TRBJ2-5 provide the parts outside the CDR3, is KAGVTQTPRYLIKTRGQQVTLSCSPISGHRSVSWYQQTPGQGLQFLFEYFSETQRNKGNFPGRFSGRQFSNSRSEMNVSTLELGDSALYLCASSLDGTLQETQYFGPGTRLLVL.

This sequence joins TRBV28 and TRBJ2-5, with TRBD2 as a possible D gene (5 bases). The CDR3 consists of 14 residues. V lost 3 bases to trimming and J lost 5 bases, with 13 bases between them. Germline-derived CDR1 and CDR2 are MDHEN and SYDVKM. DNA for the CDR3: TGTGCCAGCAGTTTTTCCCCGGGAAGGGAGACCCAGTACTTC. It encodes CASSFSPGRETQYF.

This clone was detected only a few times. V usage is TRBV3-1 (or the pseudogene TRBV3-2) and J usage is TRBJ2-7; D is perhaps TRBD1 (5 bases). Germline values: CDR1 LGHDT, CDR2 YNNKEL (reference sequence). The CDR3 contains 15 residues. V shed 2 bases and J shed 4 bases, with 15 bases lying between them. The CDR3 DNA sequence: TGTGCCAGCAGCCAATTTTTCGGACAAGGGTACGAGCAGTACTTC. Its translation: CASSQFFGQGYEQYF.

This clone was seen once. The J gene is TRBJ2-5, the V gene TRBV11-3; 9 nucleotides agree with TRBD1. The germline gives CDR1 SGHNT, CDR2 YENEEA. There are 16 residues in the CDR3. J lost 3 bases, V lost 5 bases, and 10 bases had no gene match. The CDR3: CASSPGTGTPKETQYF. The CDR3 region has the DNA TGTGCCAGCAGCCCAGGGACAGGGACCCCGAAAGAGACCCAGTACTTC.

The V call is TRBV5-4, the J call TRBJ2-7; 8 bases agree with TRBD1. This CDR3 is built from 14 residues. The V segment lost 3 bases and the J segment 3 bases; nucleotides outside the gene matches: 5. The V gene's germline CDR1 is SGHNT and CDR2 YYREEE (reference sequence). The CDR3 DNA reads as TGTGCCAGCAGCTCCGGGACAGGCCTCTACGAGCAGTACTTC. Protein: CASSSGTGLYEQYF.

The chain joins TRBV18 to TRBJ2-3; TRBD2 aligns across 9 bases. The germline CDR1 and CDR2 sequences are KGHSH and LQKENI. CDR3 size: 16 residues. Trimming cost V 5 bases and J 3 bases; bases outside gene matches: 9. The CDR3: CASSTLAGAETDTQYF. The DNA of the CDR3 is TGTGCCAGCTCAACCTTAGCGGGAGCCGAAACAGATACGCAGTATTTT.

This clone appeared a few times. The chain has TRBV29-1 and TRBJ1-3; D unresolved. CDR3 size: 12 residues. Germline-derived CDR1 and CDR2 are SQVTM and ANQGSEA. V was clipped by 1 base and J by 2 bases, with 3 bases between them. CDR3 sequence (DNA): TGCAGCGTTGAAGGGCCTGGAAACACCATATATTTT. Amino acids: CSVEGPGNTIYF.

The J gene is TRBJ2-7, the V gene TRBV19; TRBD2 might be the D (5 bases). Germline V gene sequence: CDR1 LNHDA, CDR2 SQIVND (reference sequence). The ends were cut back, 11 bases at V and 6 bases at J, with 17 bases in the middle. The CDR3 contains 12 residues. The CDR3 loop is CASNTGNSEQYF. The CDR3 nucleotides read TGTGCCTCGAACACGGGGAATTCCGAGCAGTACTTC.

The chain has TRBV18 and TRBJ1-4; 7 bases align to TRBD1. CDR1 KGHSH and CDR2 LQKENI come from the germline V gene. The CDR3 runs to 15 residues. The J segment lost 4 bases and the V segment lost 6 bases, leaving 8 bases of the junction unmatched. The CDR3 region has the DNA TGTGCCAGCTCCAGTGGGGGACAGAGTAATGAAAAACTGTTTTTT. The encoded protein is CASSSGGQSNEKLFF.

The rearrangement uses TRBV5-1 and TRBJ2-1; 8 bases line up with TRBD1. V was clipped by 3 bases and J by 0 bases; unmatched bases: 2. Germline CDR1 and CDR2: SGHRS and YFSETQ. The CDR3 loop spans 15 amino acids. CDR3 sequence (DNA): TGCGCCAGCAGCTCACAGGGGGACTCCTACAATGAGCAGTTCTTC. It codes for CASSSQGDSYNEQFF.

CDR3 nucleotide sequence: TGCGCCAGCAGCCCCCGACAGCTGAACACTGAAGCTTTCTTT. Amino acids: CASSPRQLNTEAFF. This chain links TRBV5-1 with TRBJ1-1, with D possibly matching TRBD1 (5 bases). The CDR3 is 14 residues long. Trimming removed 4 bases at V and 0 bases at J, with 10 bases between. The germline CDR1 and CDR2 sequences are SGHRS and YFSETQ.